These T cell receptor beta chains were read from a single sample in a study of vaccination and CD4 T cells after COVID-19. TCRdb used MiXCR to reprocess the PCR reads, holding one entry per CDR3 protein. The table lists 20,000 to 25,000 distinct CDR3 sequences, around two thirds of them singletons. What these receptors recognize is not known. The source was CD4+ T cells from blood, cultured in vitro, collected before SARS-CoV-2 vaccination. These receptors were taken from a human donor who received a COVID-19 vaccine. CDR3s include the opening cysteine and the closing phenylalanine or tryptophan. The D gene is left open where the match is weak. Only some rows state a clone size, as once, few, many or a class for expanded clones.

TRBJ1-5	NA	TRBV29-1	NA	CSVDHWRPADSNQPQHF	TGCAGCGTTGACCATTGGCGGCCTGCTGATAGCAATCAGCCCCAGCATTTT
TRBJ2-4	NA	TRBV19	NA	CASSMIVRGYTKNIQYF	TGTGCCAGTAGTATGATCGTTCGAGGATACACCAAAAACATTCAGTACTTC
TRBJ1-5	NA	TRBV7-8	NA	CASSLQGYQPQHF	TGTGCCAGCAGCTTACAGGGTTATCAGCCCCAGCATTTT
TRBJ2-5	NA	TRBV29-1	NA	CSVEDLRQGQTHKPKTQYF	TGCAGCGTTGAAGATCTTCGGCAGGGGCAAACCCACAAACCCAAGACCCAGTACTTC
TRBJ1-6	NA	TRBV6-1	TRBD1	CASRRRGGADDNSPLHF	TGTGCCAGCCGACGGCGAGGGGGCGCGGATGATAATTCACCCCTCCACTTT
TRBJ1-4	NA	TRBV5-6	NA	CASSFRGTTNEKLFF	TGTGCCAGCAGCTTCAGGGGAACAACTAATGAAAAACTGTTTTTT
TRBJ1-1	NA	TRBV12-3/TRBV12-4	NA	CASSLAPGDSTEAFF	TGTGCCAGCAGTTTGGCCCCAGGGGACTCCACTGAAGCTTTCTTT
TRBJ1-2	few	TRBV7-8	TRBD1	CASSLADRGGYGYTF	TGTGCCAGCAGCTTAGCGGACAGGGGAGGCTATGGCTACACCTTC
TRBJ1-1	NA	TRBV20-1	NA	CSATDWHEAFF	TGCAGTGCCACCGATTGGCACGAGGCTTTCTTT
TRBJ2-1	NA	TRBV18	NA	CASSPPLGDNEQFF	TGTGCCAGCTCACCCCCCTTGGGAGACAATGAGCAGTTCTTC
TRBJ1-4	NA	TRBV7-9	TRBD1	CASSPGQGEKLFF	TGTGCCAGCAGCCCCGGACAGGGTGAAAAACTGTTTTTT
TRBJ2-5	NA	TRBV11-3	TRBD2	CASSLTSGGFQETQYF	TGTGCCAGCAGCCTGACTAGCGGGGGATTCCAAGAGACCCAGTACTTC
TRBJ1-5	few	TRBV6-1	NA	CASSTGRGRQPQHF	TGTGCCAGCAGTACGGGCCGAGGCCGTCAGCCCCAGCATTTT
TRBJ1-2	few	TRBV7-9	NA	CASSYPTGTEDYGYTF	TGTGCCAGCAGCTACCCCACAGGCACGGAAGACTATGGCTACACCTTC
TRBJ1-1	few	TRBV7-2	TRBD1	CAQLWAGGGNTEAFF	TGTGCCCAGCTTTGGGCAGGGGGTGGGAACACTGAAGCTTTCTTT
TRBJ2-7	NA	TRBV7-9	NA	CASSLAPAYEQYF	TGCGCCAGCAGCTTGGCTCCAGCTTACGAGCAGTACTTC
TRBJ2-3	NA	TRBV12-3/TRBV12-4	NA	CASSRTDTQYF	TGTGCCAGCAGTCGCACAGATACGCAGTATTTT
TRBJ2-2	NA	TRBV14	NA	CASSQELWDMGTGELFF	TGTGCCAGCAGCCAAGAATTATGGGACATGGGAACCGGGGAGCTGTTTTTT
TRBJ1-6	once	TRBV6-2/TRBV6-3	NA	CASSGSSPLHF	TGTGCCAGCAGCGGGAGTTCACCCCTCCACTTT
TRBJ2-7	NA	TRBV20-1	NA	CSASQGSLYEQYF	TGCAGTGCTAGCCAGGGGAGCCTGTACGAGCAGTACTTC
TRBJ1-2	few	TRBV7-9	NA	CASSLVGAYTF	TGTGCCAGCAGCTTAGTGGGGGCCTACACCTTC
TRBJ1-5	NA	TRBV2	NA	CASSEGLARRYSNQPQHF	TGTGCCAGCAGTGAAGGTTTGGCGCGGCGGTATAGCAATCAGCCCCAGCATTTT
TRBJ2-5	few	TRBV7-8	TRBD2	CASSFGAGGSQETQYF	TGTGCCAGCAGCTTCGGAGCGGGGGGCTCTCAAGAGACCCAGTACTTC
TRBJ1-6	NA	TRBV12-3/TRBV12-4	TRBD1	CASSFMGQYNSPLHF	TGTGCCAGCAGTTTCATGGGACAGTATAATTCACCCCTCCACTTT
TRBJ1-1	few	TRBV24-1	NA	CATSDLEGTEAFF	TGTGCCACCAGTGATTTGGAGGGAACTGAAGCTTTCTTT
TRBJ1-5	few	TRBV20-1	NA	CSARVVAGSGPQHF	TGCAGTGCTAGAGTAGTGGCAGGGAGTGGGCCCCAGCATTTT
TRBJ1-5	NA	TRBV12-3/TRBV12-4	NA	CASSPSWGRGSNQPQHF	TGTGCCAGCAGCCCCTCATGGGGGCGCGGGAGCAATCAGCCCCAGCATTTT
TRBJ2-7	NA	TRBV7-2	NA	CASRAGLDTYEQYF	TGTGCCAGCAGGGCCGGGCTAGATACCTACGAGCAGTACTTC
TRBJ1-1	NA	TRBV20-1	NA	CSATRLRATEAFF	TGCAGTGCTACCCGCCTCCGGGCCACTGAAGCTTTCTTT
TRBJ2-1	NA	TRBV19	NA	CASSIDTAGGQVSEQFF	TGTGCCAGTAGTATAGATACTGCCGGGGGTCAGGTCAGTGAGCAGTTCTTC
TRBJ2-5	NA	TRBV10-3	TRBD1	CAISESLGPGGVTQYF	TGTGCCATCAGTGAGTCGTTAGGCCCAGGGGGTGTGACCCAGTACTTC
TRBJ1-2	few	TRBV7-8	NA	CASSPEGRGDPNYGYTF	TGTGCCAGCAGCCCGGAGGGACGGGGGGACCCTAACTATGGCTACACCTTC
TRBJ2-1	NA	TRBV5-4	TRBD2	CASTFVRGGFNLYEQFF	TGTGCCAGCACCTTCGTACGGGGGGGCTTCAATCTTTATGAGCAGTTCTTC
TRBJ2-5	NA	TRBV5-1	NA	CASRPDQETQYF	TGCGCCAGCAGGCCAGATCAAGAGACCCAGTACTTC
TRBJ1-1	NA	TRBV12-3/TRBV12-4	NA	CASSLGQGTEAFF	TGTGCCAGCAGTTTAGGGCAGGGGACTGAGGCTTTCTTT
TRBJ1-2	NA	TRBV30	TRBD1	CAWSPPQQGMEYGYTF	TGTGCCTGGAGCCCACCCCAACAGGGGATGGAGTATGGCTACACCTTC